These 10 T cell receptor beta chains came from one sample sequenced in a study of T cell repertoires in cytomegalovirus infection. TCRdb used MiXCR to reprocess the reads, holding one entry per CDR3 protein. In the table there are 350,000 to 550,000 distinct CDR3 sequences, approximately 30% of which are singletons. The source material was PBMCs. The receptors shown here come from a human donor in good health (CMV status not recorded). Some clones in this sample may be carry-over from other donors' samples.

The CDR3 is CASSPGALVVDYGYTF. In nucleotides, the CDR3 is TGTGCCAGCTCACCAGGAGCCCTAGTAGTGGACTATGGCTACACCTTC. The chain recombines TRBV18 with TRBJ1-2, with D hard to call. The CDR3 has 16 amino acids. Germline V gene data show CDR1 as KGHSH and CDR2 as LQKENI. Trimming removed 2 bases from V and 3 bases from J, with 16 bases in between.

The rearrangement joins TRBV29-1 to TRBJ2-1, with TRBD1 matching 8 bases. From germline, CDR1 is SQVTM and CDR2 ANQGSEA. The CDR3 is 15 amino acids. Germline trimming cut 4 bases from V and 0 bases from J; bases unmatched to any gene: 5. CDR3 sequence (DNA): TGCAGCGTTGTTGGGACAGGCCGCTCCTACAATGAGCAGTTCTTC. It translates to CSVVGTGRSYNEQFF.

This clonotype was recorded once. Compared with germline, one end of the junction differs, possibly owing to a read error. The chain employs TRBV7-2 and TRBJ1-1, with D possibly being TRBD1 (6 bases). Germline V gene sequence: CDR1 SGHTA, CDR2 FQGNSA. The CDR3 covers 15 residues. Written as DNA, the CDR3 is TGTGCCAGCAGCTTGATAGGTTTAGGGGACACTGGAGCTTTCTTT. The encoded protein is CASSLIGLGDTGAFF.

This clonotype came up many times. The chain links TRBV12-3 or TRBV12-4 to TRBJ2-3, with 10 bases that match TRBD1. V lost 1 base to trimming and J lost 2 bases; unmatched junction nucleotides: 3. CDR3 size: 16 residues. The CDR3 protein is CASSLGGQGTTDTQYF. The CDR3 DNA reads TGTGCCAGCAGTTTAGGGGGACAGGGGACCACAGATACGCAGTATTTT.

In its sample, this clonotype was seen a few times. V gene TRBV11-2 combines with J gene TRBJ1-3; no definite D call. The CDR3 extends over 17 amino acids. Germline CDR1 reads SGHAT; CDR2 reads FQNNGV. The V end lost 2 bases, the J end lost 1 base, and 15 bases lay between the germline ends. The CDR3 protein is CASSLRWGEASGNTIYF. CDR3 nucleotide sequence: TGTGCCAGCAGCTTACGATGGGGAGAGGCTTCTGGAAACACCATATATTTT.

The CDR3 DNA sequence: TGCAGTGCCCCTGCCGGGACAGGGGTTGATGGCTACACCTTC. It yields the protein CSAPAGTGVDGYTF. The genes are TRBV20-1 and TRBJ1-2; 10 bases match TRBD1. The CDR3 extends over 14 amino acids. The V and J ends lost 6 bases and 6 bases, in that order; junction bases with no gene match: 10. Per the germline V gene, CDR1 is DFQATT and CDR2 is SNEGSKA (reference sequence).

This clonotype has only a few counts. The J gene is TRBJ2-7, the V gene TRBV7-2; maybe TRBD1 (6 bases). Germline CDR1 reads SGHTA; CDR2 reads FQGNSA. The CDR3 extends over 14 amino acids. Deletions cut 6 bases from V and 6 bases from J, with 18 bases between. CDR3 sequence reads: CASRFNRDLFEQYF. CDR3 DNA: TGTGCCAGCAGGTTCAACAGGGACCTGTTCGAGCAGTACTTC.

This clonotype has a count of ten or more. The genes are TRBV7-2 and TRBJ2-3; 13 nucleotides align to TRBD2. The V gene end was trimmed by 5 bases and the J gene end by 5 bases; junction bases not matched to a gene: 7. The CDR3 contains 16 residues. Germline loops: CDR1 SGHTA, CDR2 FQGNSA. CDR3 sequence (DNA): TGTGCCAGCAGCCCACTAGCGGGGGGGCATTTAGATACGCAGTATTTT. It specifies CASSPLAGGHLDTQYF.

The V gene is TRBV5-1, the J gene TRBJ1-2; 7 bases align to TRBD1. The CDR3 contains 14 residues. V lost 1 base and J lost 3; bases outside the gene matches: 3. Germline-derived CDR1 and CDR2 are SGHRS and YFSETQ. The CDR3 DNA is TGCGCCAGCAGCTTGATCGGGACAGACTATGGCTACACCTTC. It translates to CASSLIGTDYGYTF.

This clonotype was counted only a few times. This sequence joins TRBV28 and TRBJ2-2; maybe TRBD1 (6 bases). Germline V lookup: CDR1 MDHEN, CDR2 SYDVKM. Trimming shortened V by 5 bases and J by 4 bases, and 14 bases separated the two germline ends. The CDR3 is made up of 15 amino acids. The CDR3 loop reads CASSDITGITGELFF. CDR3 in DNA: TGTGCCAGCAGTGATATAACAGGGATCACCGGGGAGCTGTTTTTT.